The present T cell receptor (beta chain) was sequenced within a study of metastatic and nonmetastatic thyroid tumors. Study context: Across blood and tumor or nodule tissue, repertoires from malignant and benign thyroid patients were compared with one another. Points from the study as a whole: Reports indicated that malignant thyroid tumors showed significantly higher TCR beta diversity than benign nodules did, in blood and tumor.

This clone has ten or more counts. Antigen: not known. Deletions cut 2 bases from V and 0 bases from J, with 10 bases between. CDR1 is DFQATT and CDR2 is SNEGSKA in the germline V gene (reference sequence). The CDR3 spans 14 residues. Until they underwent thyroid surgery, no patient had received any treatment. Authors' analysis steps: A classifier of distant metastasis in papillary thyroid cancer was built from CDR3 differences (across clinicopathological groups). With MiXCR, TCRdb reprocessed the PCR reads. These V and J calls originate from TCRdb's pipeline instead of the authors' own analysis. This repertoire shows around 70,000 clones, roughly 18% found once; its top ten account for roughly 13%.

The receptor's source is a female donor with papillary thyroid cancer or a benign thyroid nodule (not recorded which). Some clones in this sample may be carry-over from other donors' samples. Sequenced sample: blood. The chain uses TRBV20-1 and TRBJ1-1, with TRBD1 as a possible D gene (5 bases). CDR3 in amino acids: CSARPGGVNTEAFF. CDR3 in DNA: TGCAGTGCTAGACCCGGGGGAGTGAACACTGAAGCTTTCTTT.